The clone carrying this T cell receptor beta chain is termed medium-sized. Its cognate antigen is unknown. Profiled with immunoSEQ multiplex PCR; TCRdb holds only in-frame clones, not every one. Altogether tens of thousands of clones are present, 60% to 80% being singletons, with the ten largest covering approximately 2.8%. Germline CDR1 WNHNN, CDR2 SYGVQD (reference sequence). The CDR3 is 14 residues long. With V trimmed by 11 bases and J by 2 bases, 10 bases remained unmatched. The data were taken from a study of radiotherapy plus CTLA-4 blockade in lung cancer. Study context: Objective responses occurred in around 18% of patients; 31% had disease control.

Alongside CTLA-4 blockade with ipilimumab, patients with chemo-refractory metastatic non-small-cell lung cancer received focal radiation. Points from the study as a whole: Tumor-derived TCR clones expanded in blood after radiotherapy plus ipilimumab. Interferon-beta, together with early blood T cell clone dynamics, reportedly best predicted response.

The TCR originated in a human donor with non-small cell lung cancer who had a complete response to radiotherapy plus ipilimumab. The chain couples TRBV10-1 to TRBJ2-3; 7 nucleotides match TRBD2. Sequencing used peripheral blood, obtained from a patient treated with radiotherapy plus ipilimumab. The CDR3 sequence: CAGLGLVDTDTQYF. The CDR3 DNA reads TGCGCCGGACTTGGACTAGTAGACACAGATACGCAGTATTTT.